A selection of T cell receptor beta chains follows, all from one sample in a study of PD-L1 blockade in urothelial cancer. Produced via immunoSEQ multiplex PCR; TCRdb's table is partial and in-frame only. The table lists 33,000 or so clones, around 79% of them singletons. The specimen comprised PBMCs, sampled around atezolizumab (anti-PD-L1) treatment. These TCRs come from a man in his 70s with urothelial cancer. CDR3s include the opening cysteine and the closing phenylalanine or tryptophan. D genes are given only for firm matches. Only part of the rows carry a size: once, few, many, or a class if the clone is expanded.

D	V	J	size	CDR3	DNA
NA	TRBV7-9	TRBJ2-1	NA	CASRYFDSSRDEQFF	TGTGCCAGCAGGTATTTCGACTCTTCTCGGGATGAGCAGTTCTTC
NA	TRBV7-3	TRBJ1-1	NA	CASSFTGNTEAFF	TGTGCCAGCAGCTTCACAGGTAACACTGAAGCTTTCTTT
TRBD2	TRBV6-1	TRBJ2-1	NA	CASSDLAGDHYNEQFF	TGTGCCAGCAGTGACCTAGCGGGAGACCACTACAATGAGCAGTTCTTC
NA	TRBV4-1	TRBJ2-2	NA	CASSLEGRAGHTGELFF	TGCGCCAGCAGCCTTGAAGGGCGGGCCGGTCACACCGGGGAGCTGTTTTTT
TRBD1	TRBV7-9	TRBJ2-3	NA	CASSQTGPADTQYF	TGTGCCAGCAGCCAGACAGGGCCGGCAGATACGCAGTATTTT
TRBD1	TRBV2	TRBJ1-5	NA	CASSGQGGQPQHF	TGTGCCAGCAGTGGACAGGGTGGACAGCCCCAGCATTTT
TRBD2	TRBV7-2	TRBJ2-1	NA	CASSSGLDRFF	TGTGCCAGCAGCTCGGGACTAGATAGGTTCTTC
NA	TRBV5-1	TRBJ2-1	NA	CASRRDWGNNEQFF	TGCGCCAGCAGAAGGGACTGGGGAAACAATGAGCAGTTCTTC
TRBD1	TRBV7-9	TRBJ1-5	NA	CASSLGTGDSNQPQHF	TGTGCCAGCAGCCTGGGGACAGGAGATAGCAATCAGCCCCAGCATTTT
NA	TRBV7-6	TRBJ1-3	NA	CASSPAWGDTIYF	TGTGCCAGCAGCCCCGCCTGGGGAGACACCATATATTTT
TRBD2	TRBV18	TRBJ2-3	NA	CASSSYGTSTSTDTQYF	TGTGCCAGCTCGTCCTATGGGACTAGCACTAGCACAGATACGCAGTATTTT
NA	TRBV30	TRBJ2-7	NA	CAWSEDRTLSYEQYF	TGTGCCTGGAGCGAGGACAGAACCCTCTCCTACGAGCAGTACTTC
NA	TRBV19	TRBJ1-2	NA	CASSDIYGYTF	TGTGCCAGTAGTGACATCTATGGCTACACCTTC
NA	TRBV21-1	TRBJ2-1	once	CASSLTTPPRGNEQFF	TGTGCCAGCAGCTTAACGACACCTCCAAGGGGCAATGAGCAGTTCTTC
NA	TRBV25-1	TRBJ2-1	NA	CASSRGLYNEQFF	TGTGCCAGCTCCCGGGGACTTTACAATGAGCAGTTCTTC
TRBD2	TRBV2	TRBJ2-3	NA	CASRGGLAVTDTQYF	TGTGCCAGCAGGGGAGGGCTAGCGGTCACAGATACGCAGTATTTT
NA	TRBV27	TRBJ2-7	NA	CASSLFGGSSYEQYF	TGTGCCAGCAGTTTATTTGGCGGGTCCTCCTACGAGCAGTACTTC
NA	TRBV19	TRBJ1-2	NA	CASRLYGYTF	TGTGCCAGTAGGCTATATGGCTACACCTTC
NA	TRBV11-2	TRBJ2-3	NA	CASSLEIGSTDTQYF	TGTGCCAGCAGCTTAGAGATCGGGAGTACAGATACGCAGTATTTT
NA	TRBV27	TRBJ1-5	NA	CASSFIGGNQPQHF	TGTGCCAGCAGTTTTATAGGGGGCAATCAGCCCCAGCATTTT
NA	TRBV28	TRBJ1-2	NA	CASMGGYGYTF	TGTGCCAGCATGGGGGGGTATGGCTACACCTTC
TRBD2	TRBV7-9	TRBJ2-3	NA	CARSGAGDADTQYF	TGTGCCAGGTCGGGAGCGGGAGACGCAGATACGCAGTATTTT
NA	TRBV5-1	TRBJ2-5	NA	CASSLQGETQYF	TGCGCCAGCAGCTTGCAGGGAGAGACCCAGTACTTC
TRBD1	TRBV7-9	TRBJ1-1	NA	CASSFGTGVTEAFF	TGTGCCAGCAGCTTCGGGACAGGCGTCACTGAAGCTTTCTTT
NA	TRBV5-1	TRBJ2-3	NA	CASSQGRTDTQYF	TGCGCCAGCAGCCAGGGCCGCACAGATACGCAGTATTTT
TRBD1	TRBV19	TRBJ1-6	NA	CASSIKGTGEGSPLHF	TGTGCCAGTAGTATAAAGGGGACAGGAGAGGGCTCACCCCTCCACTTT
NA	TRBV28	TRBJ1-5	once	CASHRGGVALNQPQHF	TGTGCCAGCCATAGAGGCGGGGTCGCCCTCAATCAGCCCCAGCATTTT
NA	TRBV6-1	TRBJ2-2	NA	CASSVQSNTGELFF	TGTGCCAGCAGCGTACAGTCTAACACCGGGGAGCTGTTTTTT
NA	TRBV18	TRBJ2-2	NA	CASSPRGRVNTGELFF	TGTGCCAGCTCACCACGAGGGCGGGTGAACACCGGGGAGCTGTTTTTT
NA	TRBV5-1	TRBJ2-7	NA	CASSLDVRTYEQYF	TGCGCCAGCAGCTTGGATGTCAGGACCTACGAGCAGTACTTC
TRBD2	TRBV14	TRBJ2-1	NA	CASSQPTSGRALGEQFF	TGTGCCAGCAGCCAACCCACTAGCGGGAGGGCCCTGGGTGAGCAGTTCTTC
TRBD2	TRBV5-1	TRBJ2-7	NA	CASRSGGARDEQYF	TGCGCCAGCAGAAGCGGGGGGGCCAGGGACGAGCAGTACTTC
TRBD2	TRBV19	TRBJ2-7	NA	CASSRTSGRGEQYF	TGTGCCAGTAGCAGGACTAGCGGGAGAGGAGAGCAGTACTTC
TRBD1	TRBV5-1	TRBJ2-7	NA	CASSLLGQGIDEQYF	TGCGCCAGCAGCTTGCTGGGACAGGGTATCGACGAGCAGTACTTC
NA	TRBV28	TRBJ1-5	NA	CASSLFRTAVGNQPQHF	TGTGCCAGCAGTTTATTTCGGACAGCGGTCGGCAATCAGCCCCAGCATTTT
NA	TRBV7-2	TRBJ1-6	NA	CASSVLTGLPGTLHF	TGTGCCAGCAGCGTTTTGACAGGACTCCCGGGGACCCTCCACTTT
TRBD2	TRBV5-1	TRBJ2-1	NA	CASSQGLAGGEQFF	TGCGCCAGCAGCCAAGGACTAGCGGGGGGTGAGCAGTTCTTC
NA	TRBV2	TRBJ2-1	NA	CASSEDPPLVHNEQFF	TGTGCCAGCAGTGAAGACCCTCCACTGGTACACAATGAGCAGTTCTTC
TRBD2	TRBV7-8	TRBJ2-7	NA	CASSFRTSGRRGGGAYEQYF	TGTGCCAGCAGCTTTAGGACTAGCGGGAGACGGGGCGGAGGGGCCTACGAGCAGTACTTC
TRBD1	TRBV30	TRBJ2-7	few	CAWSPRGQGNSYEQYF	TGTGCCTGGAGTCCACGGGGACAGGGTAACTCCTACGAGCAGTACTTC
TRBD1	TRBV5-5	TRBJ1-3	NA	CASSLTTGARDTIYF	TGTGCCAGCAGCTTGACAACAGGGGCGAGGGACACCATATATTTT
TRBD1	TRBV10-3	TRBJ1-5	NA	CAISELGQREPQHF	TGTGCCATCAGTGAGTTGGGACAGAGAGAGCCCCAGCATTTT
NA	TRBV5-1	TRBJ1-1	once	CASRQAVRDTEAFF	TGCGCCAGTCGACAGGCGGTGCGGGACACTGAAGCTTTCTTT
NA	TRBV11-1	TRBJ2-3	NA	CASRWGSTDTQYF	TGTGCCAGCAGGTGGGGCAGCACAGATACGCAGTATTTT
TRBD1	TRBV7-3	TRBJ1-1	medium-sized	CASSARDRVTEAFF	TGTGCCAGCAGCGCCCGGGACAGGGTTACTGAAGCTTTCTTT
NA	TRBV9	TRBJ1-1	NA	CASSVAQGTEAFF	TGTGCCAGCAGCGTAGCCCAGGGGACTGAAGCTTTCTTT
NA	TRBV19	TRBJ2-5	NA	CASSGQGPLQETQYF	TGTGCCAGTAGTGGGCAGGGCCCTCTCCAAGAGACCCAGTACTTC
TRBD2	TRBV27	TRBJ2-2	NA	CASSLGSGSSVGELFF	TGTGCCAGCAGTTTAGGTAGCGGGAGTTCGGTCGGGGAGCTGTTTTTT